The source of this TCR beta chain is a study of beta chain features in type 1 diabetes. Study outcomes and limitations: Comparison showed that naive, central memory and Treg TCRB repertoires appeared more similar among patients than among healthy donors. With patients and controls alike, PCR might favor shorter templates to an equal degree.

This clone was counted only a few times. What it recognizes is unknown. Other DNA sequences within the sample encode an identical CDR3. Since all of the isolated RNA was reverse transcribed, expressed TCRB transcripts were what got sequenced. Libraries were prepared by immunoSEQ multiplex PCR; TCRdb keeps only in-frame clonotypes and omits some of them. The data show almost 250,000 clones, around 14% seen once. The germline gives CDR1 SGHRS, CDR2 YFSETQ. There are 14 residues in the CDR3. V gave up 7 bases and J gave up 2 bases; unmatched junction bases: 7. This sequence was found in a woman in her thirties or forties in good health. This chain connects TRBV5-1 to TRBJ1-1, with 8 bases matching TRBD1. The sequencing sample was made of naive CD4+ T cells from blood. CDR3 nucleotides: TGCGCCAGCTCCCCGGGACAGGTAAACACTGAAGCTTTCTTT. Its translation is CASSPGQVNTEAFF.